This T cell receptor beta chain was sequenced for a study of T cell responses to AZD1222 COVID-19 vaccine. In its sample, this clone was seen once. Using immunoSEQ multiplex PCR, the repertoire was profiled, and TCRdb retains in-frame clones only, with some absent. The sample carries 90,000 to 120,000 clones, approximately 90% recorded once. V lost 2 bases to trimming and J lost 7 bases, with 6 bases between them. The length of the CDR3 is 11 residues. Germline loops: CDR1 LGHDT, CDR2 YNNKEL (reference sequence). The specimen comprised peripheral blood, sampled on day 0 of AZD1222 vaccination. The chain combines TRBV3-1 (or the pseudogene TRBV3-2) with TRBJ2-7; no reliable D call. This receptor was identified in an adult in good health. CDR3 protein: CASSQRREQYF. CDR3 coding DNA: TGTGCCAGCAGCCAACGGCGAGAGCAGTACTTC.